Following are 9 T cell receptor beta chains from one sample sequenced in a study of blood T cell repertoires in COVID-19. Only in-frame clones appear in the TCRdb table, and some are missing; sequencing was by immunoSEQ multiplex PCR. The table has about 110,000 clones, about 80% seen once. Sequencing was done on a sample of peripheral blood. These receptors all stem from a woman aged 80 or over with acute or convalescent COVID-19.

The gene calls are TRBV6-2 or TRBV6-3 and TRBJ2-5; weak D call: TRBD1 (6 bases). CDR3 size: 13 residues. Germline V gene data show CDR1 as MNHEY and CDR2 as SVGEGT. The ends were cut back, 5 bases at V and 5 bases at J, with 12 bases in the middle. CDR3 nucleotide sequence: TGTGCCAGCAGTCCCAGGGGTGTGGAGACCCAGTACTTC. Encoded protein: CASSPRGVETQYF.

The table lists this clone with a few counts. This chain joins TRBV19 and TRBJ2-6, with 7 bases fitting TRBD1. V lost 9 bases and J lost 1; bases outside the gene matches: 15. Germline assignment: CDR1 LNHDA and CDR2 SQIVND (reference sequence). The CDR3 runs 18 residues. The CDR3 is CASKPDRVGPSGANVLTF. The CDR3 coding sequence is TGTGCCAGCAAGCCAGACAGGGTGGGCCCTTCTGGGGCCAACGTCCTGACTTTC. The full variable domain, with the rest looked up from reference TRBV19 and TRBJ2-6, is DGGITQSPKYLFRKEGQNVTLSCEQNLNHDAMYWYRQDPGQGLRLIYYSQIVNDFQKGDIAEGYSVSREKKESFPLTVTSAQKNPTAFYLCASKPDRVGPSGANVLTFGAGSRLTVL.

The rearrangement joins TRBV5-5 to TRBJ2-2; 8 bases align to TRBD1. The germline V gene encodes CDR1 SGHKS and CDR2 YYEKEE (reference sequence). The J segment lost 0 bases and the V segment lost 4 bases, leaving 8 bases of the junction unmatched. The CDR3 is made up of 17 amino acids. The CDR3 reads CASSLKGTGTNTGELFF. CDR3 coding DNA: TGTGCCAGCAGCCTGAAAGGGACAGGCACGAACACCGGGGAGCTGTTTTTT.

The chain combines TRBV28 with TRBJ1-1, with D hard to call. Germline assignment: CDR1 MDHEN and CDR2 SYDVKM. The CDR3 totals 11 residues. V was clipped by 6 bases and J by 8 bases, with 10 bases between them. The CDR3 protein is CASRRAAEAFF. In DNA form, the CDR3 reads TGTGCCAGCAGGCGGGCCGCAGAAGCTTTCTTT.

This rearrangement joins TRBV24-1 to TRBJ2-1, with D possibly being TRBD2 (5 bases). From germline, CDR1 is KGHDR and CDR2 SFDVKD. This CDR3 spans 13 amino acids. The V and J ends lost 2 bases and 6 bases respectively, with 7 bases between them. CDR3 sequence: CATSDYRGNEQFF. The CDR3, as DNA: TGTGCCACCAGTGATTACCGGGGCAATGAGCAGTTCTTC.

The rearrangement joins TRBV30 to TRBJ1-6; a possible D gene is TRBD1 (6 bases). The CDR3 sequence is 13 residues long. Germline V gene lookup returns CDR1 GTSNPN and CDR2 SVGIG (reference sequence). V was clipped by 4 bases and J by 10 bases, with 14 bases between them. CDR3 in amino acids: CAWTQGVGSPLHF. The CDR3 DNA reads TGTGCCTGGACACAGGGCGTAGGATCACCCCTCCACTTT. The full variable domain, with the rest looked up from reference TRBV30 and TRBJ1-6, is SQTIHQWPATLVQPVGSPLSLECTVEGTSNPNLYWYRQAAGRGLQLLFYSVGIGQISSEVPQNLSASRPQDRQFILSSKKLLLSDSGFYLCAWTQGVGSPLHFGNGTRLTVT.

The V and J genes are TRBV7-9 and TRBJ1-2, with 7 bases aligning to TRBD1. Germline CDR1 SEHNR, CDR2 FQNEAQ (reference sequence). CDR3 length: 14 residues. Trimming cost V 3 bases and J 2 bases; bases outside gene matches: 3. The CDR3 sequence: CASSFQTGNYGYTF. For the CDR3, the DNA is TGTGCCAGCAGCTTTCAGACAGGGAACTATGGCTACACCTTC.

The chain combines TRBV18 with TRBJ1-1; 10 bases map to TRBD1. The CDR3 has 18 amino acids. The germline V gene has CDR1 KGHSH and CDR2 LQKENI. Trimming cost V 3 bases and J 0 bases; bases outside gene matches: 10. The CDR3 coding sequence is TGTGCCAGCTCACCTCCGACAGGGGGCTTACTGATGAACACTGAAGCTTTCTTT. Translating gives CASSPPTGGLLMNTEAFF.

The genes are TRBV5-1 and TRBJ2-2; perhaps TRBD1 as D (6 bases). CDR1 and CDR2 (germline): SGHRS, YFSETQ. The CDR3 totals 15 residues. V dropped 1 base and J dropped 5 bases, with 12 bases sitting between them. The CDR3 DNA reads TGCGCCAGCAGCTTGATCTCCCAGGGGACCGGGGAGCTGTTTTTT. Translating gives CASSLISQGTGELFF. The full variable domain, with the rest looked up from reference TRBV5-1 and TRBJ2-2, is KAGVTQTPRYLIKTRGQQVTLSCSPISGHRSVSWYQQTPGQGLQFLFEYFSETQRNKGNFPGRFSGRQFSNSRSEMNVSTLELGDSALYLCASSLISQGTGELFFGEGSRLTVL.